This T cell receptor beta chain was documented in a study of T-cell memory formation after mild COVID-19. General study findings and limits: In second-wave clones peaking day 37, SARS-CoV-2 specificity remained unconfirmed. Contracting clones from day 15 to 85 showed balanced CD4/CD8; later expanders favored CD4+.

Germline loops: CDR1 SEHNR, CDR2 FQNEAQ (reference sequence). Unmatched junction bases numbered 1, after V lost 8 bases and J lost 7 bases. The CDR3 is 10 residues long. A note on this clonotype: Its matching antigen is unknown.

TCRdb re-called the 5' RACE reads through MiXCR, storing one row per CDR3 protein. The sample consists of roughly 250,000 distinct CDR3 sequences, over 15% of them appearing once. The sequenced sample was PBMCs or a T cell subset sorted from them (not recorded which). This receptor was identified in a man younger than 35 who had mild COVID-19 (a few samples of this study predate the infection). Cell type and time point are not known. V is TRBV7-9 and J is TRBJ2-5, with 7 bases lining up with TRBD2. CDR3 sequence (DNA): TGTGCCAGCCAGCGGGGGACCCAGTACTTC. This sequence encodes CASQRGTQYF.